The 16 T cell receptor beta chains below all came from one sample that was sequenced in a study of T cells in Graves' hyperthyroidism and ophthalmopathy. RNA transcripts gave rise to amplified TCR beta CDR3 regions. RT-PCR in the first round (using the HTBI primer set) targeted the TCR CDR3. TCRdb called the multiplex PCR reads again in MiXCR, with one record for every CDR3 protein. The sample lists 600,000 to 650,000 distinct CDR3 sequences; roughly 16% were seen once. Source material: blood. The receptors originated from a woman aged 25 to 39 with Graves' hyperthyroidism.

In this sample, this clonotype turned up many times. V gene TRBV12-3 or TRBV12-4 combines with J gene TRBJ1-5, with D hard to call. Trimming removed 5 bases at V and 2 bases at J, with 7 bases between. This CDR3 is 13 amino acids long. CDR3 nucleotide sequence: TGTGCCAGCAGTAAGCAGGGCAATCAGCCCCAGCATTTT. This translates into CASSKQGNQPQHF.

This clonotype was counted many times. This chain links TRBV27 with TRBJ2-5; maybe TRBD1 (6 bases). From germline, CDR1 is MNHEY and CDR2 SMNVEV (reference sequence). This CDR3 has 15 residues. Trimming took 3 bases from V and 5 from J, leaving 16 bases between them. The CDR3 nucleotides read TGTGCCAGCAGTTTTGGAAACAGGGTCATGGAGACCCAGTACTTC. It yields the protein CASSFGNRVMETQYF.

This clonotype was detected many times. The chain recombines TRBV20-1 with TRBJ2-7; TRBD2 matches 7 bases. Germline V gene lookup returns CDR1 DFQATT and CDR2 SNEGSKA (reference sequence). The CDR3 contains 14 residues. V lost 5 bases, J lost 4 bases, and 11 bases stayed unmatched. CDR3: CSAYSGVSTYEQYF. The CDR3 DNA reads as TGCAGTGCTTACAGCGGGGTATCGACTTACGAGCAGTACTTC.

The gene calls are TRBV6-1 and TRBJ1-4; 10 bases line up with TRBD1. Germline V CDR1 and CDR2: MNHNS, SASEGT. The length of the CDR3 is 15 residues. V gave up 5 bases and J gave up 8 bases; unmatched junction bases: 8. CDR3 coding DNA: TGTGCCAGCAGTCCGCCGGGACAGGGGAGGGAAAAACTGTTTTTT. It specifies CASSPPGQGREKLFF.

In its sample, this clonotype was seen many times. This chain connects TRBV2 to TRBJ2-1; TRBD1 might be the D (5 bases). The CDR3 consists of 12 residues. Germline CDR1 SNHLY, CDR2 FYNNEI. V was cut by 7 bases and J by 3 bases, with 7 bases left in between. The CDR3 reads CASKGDYNEQFF. CDR3 in DNA: TGTGCCAGCAAAGGGGACTACAATGAGCAGTTCTTC.

This clonotype was observed a few times. This rearrangement joins TRBV9 to TRBJ2-3; the D is unclear. V was pared by 0 bases and J by 0 bases, with 5 bases between. The CDR3 has 14 residues. The germline V gene encodes CDR1 SGDLS and CDR2 YYNGEE. CDR3 protein: CASSVVHSTDTQYF. In DNA, the CDR3 is TGTGCCAGCAGCGTAGTTCACAGCACAGATACGCAGTATTTT.

The genes are TRBV27 and TRBJ2-7; D could derive from TRBD1 or TRBD2 (6 bases each). Per germline, CDR1 MNHEY and CDR2 SMNVEV (reference sequence). This CDR3 is 14 amino acids long. The germline V and J ends were trimmed by 6 bases and 3 bases, with 15 bases remaining between them. CDR3 DNA sequence: TGTGCCAGCAGCACGGGGGCCGGCCTCTACGAGCAGTACTTC. Protein: CASSTGAGLYEQYF.

CDR3 protein: CASSQDAGGNHNEQFF. CDR3 coding DNA: TGTGCCAGCAGCCAGGACGCGGGAGGGAATCACAATGAGCAGTTCTTC. V usage is TRBV11-3 and J usage is TRBJ2-1; 9 nucleotides align to TRBD2. V lost 5 bases and J lost 5; bases outside the gene matches: 10. Germline V gene data show CDR1 as SGHNT and CDR2 as YENEEA. CDR3 length equals 16 residues.

This clonotype came up many times. One end of the junction fails to match germline, which may point to a read error. V and J are TRBV5-1 and TRBJ2-1; D may correspond to TRBD1 or TRBD2 (5 bases each). CDR3 length equals 13 residues. Germline V gene data show CDR1 as SGHRS and CDR2 as YFSETQ. The CDR3 DNA is TGTGCCAGCAGCTCTACTGGGGGCAATGAGCAGTTCTTC. Protein sequence: CASSSTGGNEQFF.

This clonotype was detected ten times or more. The gene calls are TRBV28 and TRBJ2-3; weak D call: TRBD1 (6 bases). Germline V CDR1 and CDR2: MDHEN, SYDVKM. The CDR3 extends over 14 amino acids. V was shortened by 1 base and J by 7 bases, with 12 bases between the two germline ends. The CDR3 region has the DNA TGTGCCAGCAGTTTATATACAGGGACGCATACGCAGTATTTT. Its protein product is CASSLYTGTHTQYF.

The sample holds many counts of this clonotype. The V and J genes are TRBV11-2 and TRBJ2-3; 9 bases match TRBD2. Germline lookup yields CDR1 SGHAT and CDR2 FQNNGV. The length of the CDR3 is 16 residues. The junction had 5 bases not matched to a gene; V was cut back by 4 bases and J by 0 bases. Written as DNA, the CDR3 is TGTGCCAGCAGCTCCACCGGGACTAGCAGCACAGATACGCAGTATTTT. Amino acid sequence: CASSSTGTSSTDTQYF. The full variable domain, with the rest looked up from reference TRBV11-2 and TRBJ2-3, is EAGVAQSPRYKIIEKRQSVAFWCNPISGHATLYWYQQILGQGPKLLIQFQNNGVVDDSQLPKDRFSAERLKGVDSTLKIQPAKLEDSAVYLCASSSTGTSSTDTQYFGPGTRLTVL.

The J gene is TRBJ2-7, the V gene TRBV9; 11 bases line up with TRBD2. Trimming removed 4 bases from V and 6 bases from J; junction bases left unmatched: 6. CDR1 SGDLS and CDR2 YYNGEE come from the germline V gene. This CDR3 has 14 residues. CDR3 protein: CASSPPGLAVEQYF. The CDR3 DNA sequence: TGTGCCAGCAGCCCCCCGGGACTAGCGGTCGAGCAGTACTTC.

This clonotype was seen repeatedly, ten times or more. CDR3: CASSLWTGGELYTEAFF. For the CDR3, the DNA is TGTGCCAGCAGTTTGTGGACAGGGGGCGAGCTTTACACTGAAGCTTTCTTT. The V call is TRBV28, the J call TRBJ1-1, with 11 bases aligning to TRBD1. The germline V gene has CDR1 MDHEN and CDR2 SYDVKM. CDR3 length: 17 residues. The V gene end was trimmed by 3 bases and the J gene end by 3 bases; junction bases not matched to a gene: 9.

This clonotype showed up many times. The chain employs TRBV20-1 and TRBJ2-1; D might be TRBD2 (6 bases). The CDR3 runs to 16 residues. Trimming stripped 0 bases from V and 4 bases from J, with 16 bases between. In germline, CDR1 is DFQATT, CDR2 SNEGSKA (reference sequence). The chain's CDR3 is CSARDIMQAGYNEQFF. In nucleotides, the CDR3 is TGCAGTGCTAGAGATATTATGCAGGCGGGATACAATGAGCAGTTCTTC.

The V and J genes are TRBV5-6 and TRBJ2-2; 14 bases are a match to TRBD2. Germline CDR1 SGHDT, CDR2 YYEEEE. The CDR3 sequence is 18 residues long. The junction had 6 bases not matched to a gene; V was cut back by 4 bases and J by 1 base. The CDR3 loop reads CASSAGLAGAVNTGELFF. CDR3 DNA sequence: TGTGCCAGCAGCGCGGGACTAGCGGGAGCTGTGAACACCGGGGAGCTGTTTTTT.

The chain carries TRBV9 and TRBJ1-3; D is undetermined. Between the trimmed V and J ends, which lost 0 bases and 1 base, there was a span of 5 bases. Germline assignment: CDR1 SGDLS and CDR2 YYNGEE. This CDR3 has 14 amino acids. CDR3 DNA sequence: TGTGCCAGCAGCGTAGAGGGTTCTGGAAACACCATATATTTT. Amino acids: CASSVEGSGNTIYF.